This T cell receptor beta chain was identified during a study of regulatory T cells in long-lasting Graves disease. The time point here: newly diagnosed GD, antithyroid drugs for less than 3 months. Making the TCR library involved RNA that had been extracted from PBMCs. This clonotype has a count of ten or more. From germline, CDR1 is SEHNR and CDR2 FQNEAQ (reference sequence). J was trimmed by 2 bases and V by 5 bases; bases with no gene match: 4. The CDR3 loop spans 14 amino acids. To make TCR beta libraries, researchers used iRepertoire HTBI primers and Arm-PCR of CDR3 regions. TCRdb fed the multiplex PCR reads into MiXCR, producing one record per CDR3 protein. The data hold hundreds of thousands of distinct CDR3 sequences, with 16% observed a single time. These data also featured in a second study, about T cells in Graves' hyperthyroidism and ophthalmopathy.

This TCR came from a woman aged 25 to 39 with Graves disease. The chain has TRBV7-9 and TRBJ2-5; 8 positions agree with TRBD1. The sample in question was peripheral blood mononuclear cells (PBMCs), obtained at new diagnosis, from a patient treated with antithyroid drugs. CDR3 in amino acids: CASSTGTGQETQYF. The DNA for the CDR3 is TGTGCCAGCAGCACCGGGACAGGTCAAGAGACCCAGTACTTC.